The rows below give T cell receptor beta chains drawn from one sample of a study of technical replicates of blood from a few donors. Some clones are missing from TCRdb's copy, which holds only in-frame ones; the method was immunoSEQ multiplex PCR. Here the sample spans roughly 70,000 clones, around 91% being singletons. The specimen sequenced was T cells isolated from PBMCs. These receptor sequences come from a human donor in good health. CDR3s include the opening cysteine and the closing phenylalanine or tryptophan. Each record gives: J gene, clone size, V gene, D gene, CDR3 protein, CDR3 DNA. A D gene is named only where the DNA matches it firmly. Not all rows give a size; the values are once, few, many and, for expanded clones, a class.

TRBJ2-5 | - | TRBV30 | - | CAWSDRGWYQETQYF | TGTGCCTGGAGTGATAGAGGCTGGTACCAAGAGACCCAGTACTTC
TRBJ2-5 | - | TRBV6-5 | - | CASSYSGTGFQETQYF | TGTGCCAGCAGTTACTCGGGAACAGGGTTCCAAGAGACCCAGTACTTC
TRBJ2-1 | - | TRBV9 | - | CASSVGRVNSYNEQFF | TGTGCCAGCAGCGTAGGCAGGGTTAATTCCTACAATGAGCAGTTCTTC
TRBJ2-3 | - | TRBV9 | - | CASSVLGGGNTDTQYF | TGTGCCAGCAGCGTACTCGGTGGCGGGAACACAGATACGCAGTATTTT
TRBJ2-2 | - | TRBV19 | - | CASRQSGEGELFF | TGTGCCAGCAGACAGTCTGGTGAGGGGGAGCTGTTTTTT
TRBJ2-5 | - | TRBV5-1 | TRBD2 | CASAFLAGREETQYF | TGCGCCAGCGCTTTCCTAGCGGGAAGAGAAGAGACCCAGTACTTC
TRBJ1-4 | - | TRBV10-3 | - | CAISDGKENEKLFF | TGTGCCATCAGTGACGGGAAGGAGAATGAAAAACTGTTTTTT
TRBJ1-1 | - | TRBV5-1 | TRBD1 | CASSLEDRGVSEAFF | TGCGCCAGCAGCTTGGAGGACAGGGGGGTTTCTGAAGCTTTCTTT
TRBJ1-1 | - | TRBV7-9 | TRBD1 | CASSPKGIRDRDVRAFF | TGTGCCAGCAGCCCTAAGGGAATCCGGGACAGGGACGTGCGGGCTTTCTTT
TRBJ1-5 | once | TRBV6-7 | TRBD1 | CASSLEYRDRDLDQPQHF | TGTGCCAGCAGTTTGGAATACCGGGACAGGGATTTGGATCAGCCCCAGCATTTT
TRBJ1-4 | - | TRBV19 | TRBD1 | CASRGQDNEKLFF | TGTGCCAGTAGAGGACAGGATAATGAAAAACTGTTTTTT
TRBJ2-7 | - | TRBV5-8 | TRBD1 | CASSLDYGQGPLWSSYEQYF | TGTGCCAGCAGCTTGGATTATGGACAGGGGCCCCTGTGGAGCTCCTACGAGCAGTACTTC
TRBJ1-1 | - | TRBV6-1 | - | CASSEGRVPAFF | TGTGCCAGCAGTGAAGGCCGGGTACCGGCTTTCTTT
TRBJ2-5 | - | TRBV2 | - | CASSEVGVYQETQYF | TGTGCCAGCAGTGAAGTGGGAGTCTACCAAGAGACCCAGTACTTC
TRBJ1-2 | - | TRBV28 | - | CASSLRQRTYGYTF | TGTGCCAGCAGTTTGAGACAGCGAACCTATGGCTACACCTTC
TRBJ2-1 | - | TRBV11-3 | - | CASSFSYFSDEQFF | TGTGCCAGCAGCTTCTCTTATTTTAGCGATGAGCAGTTCTTC
TRBJ2-2 | - | TRBV5-5 | - | CASSLEARRSTGELFF | TGTGCCAGCAGCTTGGAGGCGCGGCGAAGCACCGGGGAGCTGTTTTTT
TRBJ2-7 | - | TRBV19 | TRBD2 | CASSIEAGGIYEQYF | TGTGCCAGTAGTATTGAGGCGGGAGGTATCTACGAGCAGTACTTC
TRBJ2-7 | - | TRBV28 | - | CASRAGSSYEQYF | TGTGCCAGCAGGGCAGGAAGCTCCTACGAGCAGTACTTC
TRBJ1-5 | - | TRBV19 | - | CASSIGRSNNQPQHF | TGTGCCAGTAGTATAGGGAGGAGTAACAATCAGCCCCAGCATTTT
TRBJ1-1 | - | TRBV7-2 | - | CASSLVGAFEAFF | TGTGCCAGCAGCTTAGTGGGGGCCTTTGAAGCTTTCTTT
TRBJ1-1 | - | TRBV7-8 | - | CASSLGRTNTEAFF | TGTGCCAGCAGCTTGGGGCGGACGAACACTGAAGCTTTCTTT
TRBJ1-1 | - | TRBV19 | - | CASNRVRDTEAFF | TGTGCCAGTAACAGGGTTAGGGACACTGAAGCTTTCTTT
TRBJ2-3 | - | TRBV2 | TRBD2 | CASSERASGSSDTQYF | TGTGCCAGCAGTGAAAGGGCTAGCGGGAGTTCAGATACGCAGTATTTT
TRBJ2-7 | - | TRBV6-1 | TRBD1 | CASTGPGQGSYEQYF | TGTGCCAGCACTGGACCGGGACAGGGCTCCTACGAGCAGTACTTC
TRBJ1-1 | - | TRBV18 | - | CASSPQTVMNTEAFF | TGTGCCAGCTCACCTCAGACAGTCATGAACACTGAAGCTTTCTTT
TRBJ2-7 | - | TRBV11-3 | TRBD1 | CASSLRDSSVYEQYF | TGTGCCAGCAGCCTTCGGGACAGTAGTGTCTACGAGCAGTACTTC
TRBJ2-7 | once | TRBV11-2 | - | CASSLYRGRNSYEQYF | TGTGCCAGCAGCTTATATAGGGGGAGAAACTCCTACGAGCAGTACTTC
TRBJ2-3 | - | TRBV10-3 | - | CAIKGASLPTDTQYF | TGTGCCATCAAAGGAGCTAGCCTGCCAACAGATACGCAGTATTTT
TRBJ1-2 | - | TRBV6-1 | TRBD1 | CASSGDGTVYGYTF | TGTGCCAGCAGTGGGGACGGGACAGTCTATGGCTACACCTTC
TRBJ2-3 | - | TRBV7-7 | TRBD2 | CASSAGLGSTDTQYF | TGTGCTAGCAGCGCAGGACTAGGGAGCACAGATACGCAGTATTTT
TRBJ2-1 | - | TRBV5-1 | TRBD2 | CASSLGLAVDNEQFF | TGCGCCAGCAGCTTAGGACTAGCGGTAGACAATGAGCAGTTCTTC
TRBJ1-2 | - | TRBV12-5 | - | CASDRGGLYGYTF | TGTGCTAGTGACCGGGGGGGCCTATATGGCTACACCTTC
TRBJ2-7 | - | TRBV10-3 | TRBD2 | CAIGEGGGTSGALSEQYF | TGTGCCATCGGCGAGGGCGGGGGGACTAGCGGGGCTCTTAGCGAGCAGTACTTC
TRBJ1-1 | - | TRBV7-8 | TRBD1 | CASSRGQEKYTEAFF | TGTGCCAGCAGCCGCGGACAGGAAAAGTACACTGAAGCTTTCTTT
TRBJ1-5 | - | TRBV4-2 | TRBD1 | CASSPVGQVDQPQHF | TGTGCCAGCAGCCCCGTTGGACAGGTGGATCAGCCCCAGCATTTT
TRBJ2-3 | - | TRBV5-1 | - | CASSLDRSTDTQYF | TGCGCCAGCAGCTTGGACAGGAGCACAGATACGCAGTATTTT
TRBJ1-4 | - | TRBV29-1 | - | CSVVGEKLFF | TGCAGCGTAGTCGGGGAAAAACTGTTTTTT
TRBJ1-4 | - | TRBV7-9 | TRBD1 | CASRHFGGQGNEKLFF | TGTGCCAGCAGACATTTCGGGGGACAGGGGAATGAAAAACTGTTTTTT
TRBJ2-7 | once | TRBV11-3 | TRBD2 | CASSLDTSLAGYEQYF | TGTGCCAGCAGCTTAGATACCTCACTAGCGGGCTACGAGCAGTACTTC
TRBJ1-2 | - | TRBV2 | - | CASGQAWGYTF | TGTGCCAGCGGGCAGGCCTGGGGCTACACCTTC
TRBJ2-7 | - | TRBV10-3 | TRBD1 | CAISAKGQSYEQYF | TGTGCCATCAGTGCAAAGGGACAGAGCTACGAGCAGTACTTC
TRBJ2-2 | - | TRBV6-6 | TRBD2 | CASSWTSSGELFF | TGTGCCAGCAGTTGGACTAGCTCCGGGGAGCTGTTTTTT
TRBJ2-7 | - | TRBV9 | TRBD2 | CASSPSRGLEENEQYF | TGTGCCAGCAGCCCAAGTCGGGGACTAGAAGAAAACGAGCAGTACTTC
TRBJ1-1 | - | TRBV9 | - | CASSVEPVLEVFPAFF | TGTGCCAGCAGCGTAGAGCCCGTCTTAGAGGTGTTCCCAGCTTTCTTT
TRBJ2-1 | - | TRBV11-2 | TRBD2 | CASSLGEAGTYEQFF | TGTGCCAGCAGCTTAGGAGAAGCGGGAACCTATGAGCAGTTCTTC
TRBJ2-1 | - | TRBV5-1 | TRBD1 | CASSVGQEITNNEQFF | TGCGCCAGCAGCGTAGGACAGGAGATAACTAATAATGAGCAGTTCTTC
TRBJ1-2 | - | TRBV15 | - | CATSRDSGFYGYTF | TGTGCCACCAGCAGAGATTCGGGATTCTATGGCTACACCTTC
TRBJ1-2 | once | TRBV10-3 | TRBD1 | CAISGGTGYGYTF | TGTGCCATCAGTGGGGGGACAGGCTATGGCTACACCTTC
TRBJ2-1 | - | TRBV18 | - | CASSPMTVGEQFF | TGTGCCAGCTCACCCATGACAGTCGGTGAGCAGTTCTTC
TRBJ2-5 | - | TRBV7-6 | - | CASSPGVVKQETQYF | TGTGCCAGCAGCCCAGGGGTGGTCAAACAAGAGACCCAGTACTTC
TRBJ1-2 | - | TRBV2 | - | CAQTPPVTGGYTF | TGTGCCCAAACTCCACCGGTGACAGGCGGCTACACCTTC